This T cell receptor beta chain originates from a study of cytomegalovirus exposure and HLA in healthy donors. Overall study findings and caveats: Later, TCR association rates were found to vary by HLA locus, highest for DRB1 and lowest for HLA-C. Relative to the approximately 700-donor mean, N-insertions were reportedly fewer in an Asian-associated ancestry cluster in a later analysis. The study dropped some indistinguishable V segments, TRBV6-2 and TRBV6-3 among them. With further analysis later on, most CMV-associated TCR beta chains appeared HLA-restricted.

Primers included in the PCR were 60 Vbeta and 13 Jbeta primers. The repertoire was sequenced with immunoSEQ multiplex PCR; TCRdb's copy has only in-frame clones and lacks some. The data contain 210,000 or so clones, about 80% of them singletons. Germline values: CDR1 SEHNR, CDR2 FQNEAQ (reference sequence). This CDR3 comprises 14 residues. Deletions cut 3 bases from V and 3 bases from J, with 11 bases between. This clone was found a few times. Its target is not known. This clonotype was obtained from a man between 18 and 35 years old in good health and CMV-seronegative. The chain recombines TRBV7-9 with TRBJ1-2, with D uncertain. The sample was PBMCs. The CDR3 sequence: CASSFFGSDYGYTF. CDR3 DNA: TGTGCCAGCAGCTTCTTCGGGTCTGACTATGGCTACACCTTC.